This paragraph covers one T cell receptor (beta chain) sequence. V lost 5 bases, J lost 3 bases, and 17 bases lay in between. Germline V gene lookup returns CDR1 SGHRS and CDR2 YFSETQ. The length of the CDR3 is 15 residues. One entry per CDR3 protein results from TCRdb running MiXCR on the 5' RACE reads. Of a few hundred thousand distinct CDR3 sequences in the sample, 6.8% were seen once. This sample was taken from a study of T cells after yellow fever vaccination. This chain uses TRBV5-1 with TRBJ1-1, with D possibly matching TRBD1 (5 bases). The source is a man younger than 35 who received the YFV17D yellow fever vaccine. The specimen was PBMCs, collected roughly seven weeks after the first yellow fever vaccination. The CDR3 nucleotides are TGCGCCAGCAGTGACGCCCAGGGTACATACACTGAAGCTTTCTTT. Its translation is CASSDAQGTYTEAFF.